This passage covers 22 T cell receptor beta chains from one sample sequenced in a study of T cells in Graves' hyperthyroidism and ophthalmopathy. Amplified TCR beta CDR3 regions derived from RNA transcripts. TCR CDR3 underwent first-round RT-PCR with the HTBI primer set. TCRdb analysed the multiplex PCR reads with MiXCR anew, one entry per CDR3 protein. The sample carries over 500,000 distinct CDR3 sequences, about 14% recorded once. Input material: blood. These receptors all stem from a woman in her forties with Graves' hyperthyroidism.

This clonotype came up many times. The gene calls are TRBV6-1 and TRBJ2-3; D not resolved. Per germline, CDR1 MNHNS and CDR2 SASEGT. V lost 10 bases and J 4 bases, leaving 15 bases between the germline ends. The CDR3 runs to 13 residues. For the CDR3, the DNA is TGTGCCACCAACCCAGGTTCGCCAGATACGCAGTATTTT. Encoded protein: CATNPGSPDTQYF.

With respect to this clonotype: A read error may be the cause here, since a much bigger clone is one base away. The V call is TRBV3-1, the J call TRBJ2-3, with D tentatively TRBD2 (6 bases). Germline lookup yields CDR1 LGHDT and CDR2 YNNKEL (reference sequence). This CDR3 comprises 15 residues. CDR3 amino acids: CTSSQTGLSTDTQYF. In DNA form, the CDR3 reads TGTACCAGCAGCCAAACGGGACTCAGCACAGATACGCAGTATTTT.

The rearrangement joins TRBV11-2 to TRBJ2-3, with no clear D. The CDR3 has 14 amino acids. Trimming took 1 base from V and 4 from J, leaving 9 bases between them. Germline CDR1 reads SGHAT; CDR2 reads FQNNGV. The CDR3 bases are TGTGCCAGCAGCTTAGGTGTGATGGCAGATACGCAGTATTTT. Its protein is CASSLGVMADTQYF.

This clonotype was counted a few times. This chain links TRBV12-3 or TRBV12-4 with TRBJ2-7, with D perhaps TRBD1 (6 bases). The CDR3 has 14 amino acids. Trimming pared 5 bases from V and 1 base from J, leaving 12 bases between. In nucleotides, the CDR3 is TGTGCCAGCAGTCGACGGGACACATCCTACGAGCAGTACTTC. Its translation is CASSRRDTSYEQYF.

This clonotype was seen more than once but under ten times. This rearrangement joins TRBV14 to TRBJ2-1; D is unresolved. CDR3 size: 14 residues. From germline, CDR1 is SGHDN and CDR2 FVKESK. Trimming cost V 4 bases and J 10 bases, with 17 bases left between them. The DNA of the CDR3 is TGTGCCAGCAGCCCTTCTCTAATCATTGGGGAGCAGTTCTTC. It specifies CASSPSLIIGEQFF.

In this sample, this clonotype turned up many times. The V call is TRBV12-3 or TRBV12-4, the J call TRBJ2-2; 13 positions match TRBD2. The CDR3 contains 15 residues. The trim removed 6 bases at V and 5 bases at J, leaving 3 bases unmatched. CDR3 bases: TGTGCCAGCAGGCGGACTAGCGGGAGTACCGGGGAGCTGTTTTTT. Translated, it gives CASRRTSGSTGELFF.

This clonotype was picked up many times. V gene TRBV2 combines with J gene TRBJ2-1, with 8 bases aligning to TRBD2. Germline V lookup: CDR1 SNHLY, CDR2 FYNNEI. This CDR3 region has 16 residues. Losses at the gene ends were 1 base for V and 3 bases for J; bases not matched to a gene: 5. CDR3 amino acids: CASSEVLAGNYNEQFF. For the CDR3, the DNA is TGTGCCAGCAGTGAAGTTCTAGCGGGCAACTACAATGAGCAGTTCTTC. The full variable domain, with the rest looked up from reference TRBV2 and TRBJ2-1, is EPEVTQTPSHQVTQMGQEVILRCVPISNHLYFYWYRQILGQKVEFLVSFYNNEISEKSEIFDDQFSVERPDGSNFTLKIRSTKLEDSAMYFCASSEVLAGNYNEQFFGPGTRLTVL.

As regards this clonotype: Possible read error: a much larger clone is one base away. The V and J genes are TRBV27 and TRBJ2-3, with 8 nucleotides matching TRBD2. This CDR3 comprises 18 residues. Germline CDR1 and CDR2: MNHEY and SMNVEV (reference sequence). This CDR3 reads CAGSLSFPMTSATDTQYF. In nucleotides, the CDR3 is TGTGCCGGCAGTTTATCTTTCCCCATGACTAGCGCCACAGATACGCAGTATTTT.

This clonotype showed up just a few times. Germline is not matched at one junction end, which may reflect a read error. The J gene is TRBJ2-1, the V gene TRBV6-2 or TRBV6-3; D call uncertain. Per the germline V gene, CDR1 is MNHEY and CDR2 is SVGEGT. The CDR3 covers 16 residues. The chain's CDR3 is CASSSPIPVSHNEQFF. In nucleotides, the CDR3 is TGTGCCAGCAGCTCTCCCATACCTGTCTCCCACAATGAGCAGTTCTTC.

This clonotype has ten or more counts. This chain connects TRBV12-3 or TRBV12-4 to TRBJ1-1; the match to TRBD1 covers 7 bases. After removal of 3 bases from V and 4 bases from J, the junction contained 5 bases not matched to a gene. The length of the CDR3 is 14 residues. CDR3 DNA: TGTGCCAGCAGTTTTTCCAGGGGGTCCACTGAAGCTTTCTTT. Its protein product is CASSFSRGSTEAFF.

This clonotype was found many times. The genes are TRBV30 and TRBJ2-5, with 7 bases fitting TRBD1. Per germline, CDR1 GTSNPN and CDR2 SVGIG (reference sequence). V lost 5 bases to trimming and J lost 4 bases; unmatched junction nucleotides: 7. The CDR3 totals 13 residues. DNA for the CDR3: TGTGCCTGGGGAGGACAGGTGGGAGAGACCCAGTACTTC. Translating it yields CAWGGQVGETQYF.

The gene calls are TRBV11-2 and TRBJ2-7; D call uncertain. The CDR3 extends over 14 amino acids. V gave up 0 bases and J gave up 0 bases, with 6 bases separating them. Germline CDR1 reads SGHAT; CDR2 reads FQNNGV. The CDR3 is CASSLEANSYEQYF. CDR3 nucleotides: TGTGCCAGCAGCTTAGAGGCAAACTCCTACGAGCAGTACTTC.

This clonotype was counted between two and nine times. The chain has TRBV28 and TRBJ2-2; no reliable D call. There are 15 residues in the CDR3. V lost 6 bases and J 0 bases, leaving 11 bases between the germline ends. CDR1 MDHEN and CDR2 SYDVKM come from the germline V gene. CDR3 residues: CASSQSIANTGELFF. In nucleotides, the CDR3 is TGTGCCAGCAGCCAGAGTATAGCGAACACCGGGGAGCTGTTTTTT.

This clonotype appeared many times. This chain links TRBV5-1 with TRBJ1-1; possible D gene TRBD1, 5 bases. V lost 0 bases, J lost 6 bases, and 15 bases lay in between. This CDR3 region has 15 residues. The germline V gene has CDR1 SGHRS and CDR2 YFSETQ. CDR3: CASSLGGPRGAEAFF. CDR3 sequence (DNA): TGCGCCAGCAGCTTGGGGGGACCCCGTGGTGCTGAAGCTTTCTTT.

The chain recombines TRBV6-1 with TRBJ2-2; D might be TRBD2 (5 bases). Trimming removed 6 bases from V and 0 bases from J, with 14 bases in between. Germline V CDR1 and CDR2: MNHNS, SASEGT. The CDR3 is made up of 16 amino acids. For the CDR3, the DNA is TGTGCCAGCAGATCCTCGACTACCACGAACACCGGGGAGCTGTTTTTT. Translating gives CASRSSTTTNTGELFF.

The chain is built from TRBV6-2 or TRBV6-3 and TRBJ2-1; 8 nucleotides align to TRBD2. V shed 6 bases and J 8 bases; nucleotides not matched to a gene: 15. The CDR3 sequence is 16 residues long. CDR1 and CDR2 (germline): MNHEY, SVGEGT. The CDR3 DNA follows: TGTGCCAGCAGCCCCAGAGGAGCGGGAGTCATGGATGAGCAGTTCTTC. Amino acids: CASSPRGAGVMDEQFF.

J is TRBJ2-2 and V is TRBV19; D gene uncertain. Trimming took 2 bases from V and 1 from J, leaving 5 bases between them. Per the germline V gene, CDR1 is LNHDA and CDR2 is SQIVND (reference sequence). This CDR3 is 14 amino acids long. The CDR3 reads CASSIKRNTGELFF. CDR3 sequence (DNA): TGTGCCAGTAGTATAAAACGGAACACCGGGGAGCTGTTTTTT.

The chain combines TRBV5-5 with TRBJ1-2; 7 bases map to TRBD1. The junction had 10 bases not matched to a gene; V was cut back by 4 bases and J by 4 bases. CDR1 SGHKS and CDR2 YYEKEE come from the germline V gene (reference sequence). The CDR3 has 15 residues. The CDR3 sequence is CASSPTGQSVYGYTF. CDR3 in DNA: TGTGCCAGCAGCCCTACGGGACAGTCGGTCTATGGCTACACCTTC.

This clonotype was found many times. This chain joins TRBV5-1 and TRBJ2-1, with a tentative D call TRBD1 (6 bases). Trimming left V 2 bases short and J 9 bases short, with 12 bases between. Germline V gives CDR1 SGHRS, CDR2 YFSETQ. This CDR3 is built from 13 residues. The CDR3 bases are TGCGCCAGCAGCTTTGACAGGTGGGGTGAGCAGTTCTTC. Residues: CASSFDRWGEQFF.

This clonotype was seen more than once but under ten times. This chain's CDR3 is CASKPFATGNTEAFF. CDR3 bases: TGTGCCAGCAAGCCTTTTGCGACAGGGAACACTGAAGCTTTCTTT. The J gene is TRBJ1-1, the V gene TRBV6-1, with D perhaps TRBD1 (6 bases). The CDR3 is 15 amino acids. The V gene's germline CDR1 is MNHNS and CDR2 SASEGT. The germline V and J ends were trimmed by 7 bases and 1 base, with 16 bases remaining between them.

The sample holds many counts of this clonotype. This chain links TRBV12-3 or TRBV12-4 with TRBJ2-2; D is unclear. This CDR3 spans 16 amino acids. The germline V and J ends were trimmed by 2 bases and 2 bases, with 12 bases remaining between them. The CDR3, as DNA: TGTGCCAGCAGTTTAAGACGGTTTACAAACACCGGGGAGCTGTTTTTT. This codes for CASSLRRFTNTGELFF.

There are a few counts of this clonotype. This chain uses TRBV27 with TRBJ2-3, with 11 bases identical to TRBD2. V lost 3 bases and J lost 5; bases outside the gene matches: 7. The CDR3 consists of 16 residues. Germline V gene lookup returns CDR1 MNHEY and CDR2 SMNVEV (reference sequence). CDR3 amino acids: CASSFYSGRAGDTQYF. CDR3 nucleotide sequence: TGTGCCAGCAGTTTTTATAGCGGGAGGGCCGGAGATACGCAGTATTTT.